This T cell receptor beta chain is from a study of identifying expanded T cells in peripheral blood. Method: immunoSEQ multiplex PCR; TCRdb's copy keeps in-frame clones and lacks some. The table includes under 150,000 clones, approximately 86% detected once. V shed 4 bases and J shed 5 bases, with 10 bases lying between them. The CDR3 has 13 residues. Germline V gene data show CDR1 as SGHTS and CDR2 as YDEGEE. The sample consisted of blood. This clonotype was sampled from a person aged 18 to 69 in good health. The chain employs TRBV5-8 and TRBJ1-5, with D possibly TRBD1 on 6 matching bases. The CDR3 here is CASSQGNYQPQHF. The CDR3 bases are TGTGCCAGCAGCCAGGGGAATTATCAGCCCCAGCATTTT.